These T cell receptor beta chains were read from a single sample in a study of human T cells and chemical hapten exposure. TCRdb fed the RACE reads into MiXCR, producing one record per CDR3 protein. The repertoire has 87,000 or so distinct CDR3 sequences, nearly 10% of them found once; the top ten carry less than 4.5%. Source: whole blood, taken in connection with sensitization to the hapten diphenylcyclopropenone (DPC). These receptors were collected from a woman between 40 and 55 years old with alopecia areata. Some clones in this sample may be carry-over from other donors' samples. Both conserved end residues are part of each CDR3. Fields, in order: CDR3 protein, CDR3 length, V gene, J gene, D gene. The D gene is left open where the match is weak.

CDR3aa: CASSQGTLEQYF
len: 12
v_gene: TRBV4-2
j_gene: TRBJ2-7
d_gene: .

CDR3aa: CASSIGGLDTGELFF
len: 15
v_gene: TRBV5-1
j_gene: TRBJ2-2
d_gene: .

CDR3aa: CASSYSGGAAKNIQYF
len: 16
v_gene: TRBV6-6
j_gene: TRBJ2-4
d_gene: .

CDR3aa: CASSPSGTTETQYF
len: 14
v_gene: TRBV12-3/TRBV12-4
j_gene: TRBJ2-5
d_gene: .

CDR3aa: CASSPPGARYGYTF
len: 14
v_gene: TRBV18
j_gene: TRBJ1-2
d_gene: .

CDR3aa: CASSYRTGGRSTEAFF
len: 16
v_gene: TRBV6-2/TRBV6-3
j_gene: TRBJ1-1
d_gene: TRBD1

CDR3aa: CSASRGQLNTEAFF
len: 14
v_gene: TRBV20-1
j_gene: TRBJ1-1
d_gene: TRBD1

CDR3aa: CASSFGGTSGSGTQYF
len: 16
v_gene: TRBV12-3/TRBV12-4
j_gene: TRBJ2-3
d_gene: TRBD2

CDR3aa: CATSDLKGHEQYF
len: 13
v_gene: TRBV24-1
j_gene: TRBJ2-7
d_gene: .

CDR3aa: CASSITGRDYNEQFF
len: 15
v_gene: TRBV5-1
j_gene: TRBJ2-1
d_gene: TRBD2

CDR3aa: CSARGQNQPQHF
len: 12
v_gene: TRBV20-1
j_gene: TRBJ1-5
d_gene: TRBD1

CDR3aa: CASSLSTGFGNTIYF
len: 15
v_gene: TRBV7-7
j_gene: TRBJ1-3
d_gene: TRBD1

CDR3aa: CASSPDRQETQYF
len: 13
v_gene: TRBV18
j_gene: TRBJ2-5
d_gene: .

CDR3aa: CASRSTGTGGEFGEGATNEKLFF
len: 23
v_gene: TRBV12-2
j_gene: TRBJ1-4
d_gene: .

CDR3aa: CASQGTGSPLHF
len: 12
v_gene: TRBV6-2/TRBV6-3
j_gene: TRBJ1-6
d_gene: TRBD1

CDR3aa: CASSPRLVNTEAFF
len: 14
v_gene: TRBV12-3/TRBV12-4
j_gene: TRBJ1-1
d_gene: .

CDR3aa: CASSNRDNGRANYGYTF
len: 17
v_gene: TRBV6-6
j_gene: TRBJ1-2
d_gene: .

CDR3aa: CASSKVVPQPQHF
len: 13
v_gene: TRBV21-1
j_gene: TRBJ1-5
d_gene: .

CDR3aa: CSARGGLGVSTDTQYF
len: 16
v_gene: TRBV20-1
j_gene: TRBJ2-3
d_gene: .

CDR3aa: CAISEGQGPGELFF
len: 14
v_gene: TRBV10-3
j_gene: TRBJ2-2
d_gene: TRBD1

CDR3aa: CASSLGYRGRSYEQYF
len: 16
v_gene: TRBV7-9
j_gene: TRBJ2-7
d_gene: TRBD1

CDR3aa: CASSRQGSANTGELFF
len: 16
v_gene: TRBV27
j_gene: TRBJ2-2
d_gene: TRBD1

CDR3aa: CASSTSFKRNGENIQYF
len: 17
v_gene: TRBV12-3/TRBV12-4
j_gene: TRBJ2-4
d_gene: .

CDR3aa: CASSLSRADTQYF
len: 13
v_gene: TRBV7-2
j_gene: TRBJ2-3
d_gene: .

CDR3aa: CASSPGTGTNQPQHF
len: 15
v_gene: TRBV12-3/TRBV12-4
j_gene: TRBJ1-5
d_gene: TRBD1

CDR3aa: CASSLEAGGAREQFF
len: 15
v_gene: TRBV7-2
j_gene: TRBJ2-1
d_gene: TRBD2

CDR3aa: CAISEWGQETQYF
len: 13
v_gene: TRBV10-3
j_gene: TRBJ2-5
d_gene: .

CDR3aa: CSARDPKLGQGNLDGYTF
len: 18
v_gene: TRBV20-1
j_gene: TRBJ1-2
d_gene: TRBD1

CDR3aa: CASSTTTGANSYEQYF
len: 16
v_gene: TRBV7-9
j_gene: TRBJ2-7
d_gene: TRBD1

CDR3aa: CASSVGGQGAKKLFF
len: 15
v_gene: TRBV28
j_gene: TRBJ1-4
d_gene: TRBD1

CDR3aa: CSVGPLETQYF
len: 11
v_gene: TRBV29-1
j_gene: TRBJ2-5
d_gene: .

CDR3aa: CASSLMGRGNTIYF
len: 14
v_gene: TRBV7-2
j_gene: TRBJ1-3
d_gene: .

CDR3aa: CASSLAGITDTQYF
len: 14
v_gene: TRBV7-2
j_gene: TRBJ2-3
d_gene: .

CDR3aa: CASSQDRGGTGFSPLHF
len: 17
v_gene: TRBV4-3
j_gene: TRBJ1-6
d_gene: TRBD1

CDR3aa: CASSLAWAEAFF
len: 12
v_gene: TRBV12-3/TRBV12-4
j_gene: TRBJ1-1
d_gene: .

CDR3aa: CASSPPQGSREKLFF
len: 15
v_gene: TRBV12-3/TRBV12-4
j_gene: TRBJ1-4
d_gene: TRBD1

CDR3aa: CASSLQGPTDTQYF
len: 14
v_gene: TRBV5-1
j_gene: TRBJ2-3
d_gene: .

CDR3aa: CASRDSGGRAKNIQYF
len: 16
v_gene: TRBV6-5
j_gene: TRBJ2-4
d_gene: TRBD2

CDR3aa: CACRDRAREQYF
len: 12
v_gene: TRBV30
j_gene: TRBJ2-7
d_gene: TRBD1

CDR3aa: CASSLDPNSGGEQYF
len: 15
v_gene: TRBV11-2
j_gene: TRBJ2-7
d_gene: .

CDR3aa: CASREPGQGRETQYF
len: 15
v_gene: TRBV6-4
j_gene: TRBJ2-5
d_gene: TRBD1

CDR3aa: CASSSEGDRDSPLHF
len: 15
v_gene: TRBV7-2
j_gene: TRBJ1-6
d_gene: TRBD1